The rows below give T cell receptor beta chains drawn from one sample of a study of somatic mutations in cytotoxic T cells in rheumatoid arthritis. Measured with immunoSEQ multiplex PCR; TCRdb has only the in-frame clones, and not every one. The data contain around 2,200 clones, approximately 81% of them singletons. Sequenced sample: CD8+ T cells sorted from blood. The receptors were gathered from a man aged 60 to 69 with rheumatoid arthritis. Both conserved end residues are part of each CDR3. D genes are given only for firm matches. Clone size is shown for a subset of rows, as once, few, many or a class of expanded clone.

>.|11|.|TRBJ2-3|TRBV11-3
TGTGCCAGCAGCCAGGGGGATACGCAGTATTTT
CASSQGDTQYF
>.|17|.|TRBJ2-1|TRBV4-3
TGCGCCAGCAGCCAAGAGGAAGGGGCCCTTTCCTACAATGAGCAGTTCTTC
CASSQEEGALSYNEQFF
>.|16|TRBD1|TRBJ2-7|TRBV7-3
TGTGCCAGCAGCTTAACGCCGGGACAGGGGATCGACGAGCAGTACTTC
CASSLTPGQGIDEQYF
>.|16|TRBD2|TRBJ2-3|TRBV19
TGTGCCAGTAGTCCAAGACTAGCGGGGATCACAGATACGCAGTATTTT
CASSPRLAGITDTQYF
>.|14|TRBD1|TRBJ1-4|TRBV9
TGTGCCAGCAGCGAGGACAGGGTTGGTGAAAAACTGTTTTTT
CASSEDRVGEKLFF
>.|14|TRBD1|TRBJ2-5|TRBV11-3
TGTGCCAGCAGCTCAGGACAGGGAGGAGAGACCCAGTACTTC
CASSSGQGGETQYF
>few|13|TRBD1|TRBJ1-2|TRBV29-1
TGCAGCGTTCTGACAGGGGCCTCCTATGGCTACCCCTTC
CSVLTGASYGYPF
>.|20|.|TRBJ2-1|TRBV5-5
TGTGCCAGCAGCTTGGGGTGGGGCACAGGAACCCAGAGCTCCTACAATGAGCAGTTCTTC
CASSLGWGTGTQSSYNEQFF
>.|14|.|TRBJ1-1|TRBV7-9
TGTGCCAGCAGCTTAGGGCAGGGGTACACTGAAGCTTTCTTT
CASSLGQGYTEAFF
>few|14|TRBD2|TRBJ2-5|TRBV9
TGTGCCAGCAGCGTAGGGATAGCGGGGGAGACCCAGTACTTC
CASSVGIAGETQYF
>once|15|TRBD2|TRBJ2-5|TRBV11-2
TGTGCCAGCAGCTTAGGGACTAGCATTCAAGAGACCCAGTACTTC
CASSLGTSIQETQYF
>.|11|.|TRBJ1-3|TRBV11-2
TGTGCCAGCAGCTTAGGTCTGGCCCCGAATTTT
CASSLGLAPNF
>.|16|TRBD2|TRBJ2-1|TRBV5-3
TGTGCCAGAAGCTCTCGCGGGGGGGCCATTAACAATGAGCAGTTCTTC
CARSSRGGAINNEQFF
>.|15|TRBD2|TRBJ2-1|TRBV5-1
TGCGCCAGCAGCTTGAACGGGGGGGGCTTGGATGAGCAGTTCTTC
CASSLNGGGLDEQFF
>.|15|.|TRBJ2-7|TRBV7-7
TGTGCTAGCAGCTTATTTGCAGGGGCTCCCTACGAGCAGTACTTC
CASSLFAGAPYEQYF
>.|14|TRBD1|TRBJ2-5|TRBV7-9
TGTGCCAGCAGCTACTCTACAGGGGAGGAGACCCAGTACTTC
CASSYSTGEETQYF
>.|13|TRBD2|TRBJ2-5|TRBV11-2
TGTGCCAGCGGAACGGGGGGTTGGGAGACCCAGTACTTC
CASGTGGWETQYF
>.|14|.|TRBJ2-3|TRBV9
TGTGCCAGCAGCGTAGGCGACTTCACAGATACGCAGTATTTT
CASSVGDFTDTQYF
>.|18|.|TRBJ1-1|TRBV4-1
TGCGCCAGCAGCCAAGGGGGTGGGGCAGGGCTAATGAACACTGAAGCTTTCTTT
CASSQGGGAGLMNTEAFF
>.|12|.|TRBJ2-1|TRBV9
TGTGCCAGCAGCGTAGATAACAATGAGCAGTTCTTC
CASSVDNNEQFF
>.|16|TRBD2|TRBJ2-3|TRBV7-9
TGTGCCAGCAGCTCATTACCGGGACTAGCAACAGATACGCAGTATTTT
CASSSLPGLATDTQYF
>.|13|TRBD1|TRBJ2-7|TRBV7-3
TGTGCCAGCAGCCTTACTGGACAGGGCGAGCAGTACTTC
CASSLTGQGEQYF
>.|12|.|TRBJ2-1|TRBV19
TGTGCCAGTAGTATAGTCAGGGATGAGCAGTTCTTC
CASSIVRDEQFF
>once|14|.|TRBJ1-4|TRBV6-1
TGTGCCAGCAGTGACGAGGTGCTCCTATCGGATGTTTTTTTT
CASSDEVLLSDVFF
>.|15|.|TRBJ2-7|TRBV6-1
TGTGCCAGCAGTGAAGCATTCACAGGGTGGTACGAGCAGTACTTC
CASSEAFTGWYEQYF
>.|15|TRBD2|TRBJ2-2|TRBV9
TGTGCCAGCACCCCTAGCGGGGGGGATAACGGGGAGCTGTTTTTT
CASTPSGGDNGELFF
>.|19|.|TRBJ2-2|TRBV9
TGTGCCAGCAGCGTAGAGTACAGCCCCCTCGGGACTAACACCGGGGAGCTGTTTTTT
CASSVEYSPLGTNTGELFF
>.|14|.|TRBJ2-4|TRBV5-6
TGTGCCAGCAGCTTGGGTTGGACAACAAACATTCAGTACTTC
CASSLGWTTNIQYF
>.|15|TRBD1|TRBJ1-6|TRBV28
TGTGCCAGCAGTAGGGGGCGGGGAGCTTCGTCACCCCTCCACTTT
CASSRGRGASSPLHF
>.|15|.|TRBJ2-3|TRBV5-4
TGTGCCAGCAGCTCCCCGAACGAGGGCCCAGATACGCAGTATTTT
CASSSPNEGPDTQYF
>once|13|.|TRBJ1-1|TRBV11-2
TGTGCCAGCACCCTCGGGGGGAGCGCTGAAGCTTTCTTT
CASTLGGSAEAFF